What follows are 19 T cell receptor beta chains derived from one specimen sequenced in a study of naive and memory T cell subsets. An equimolar mix of two oligonucleotides served as the beta constant-region primer for TRBC1 and TRBC2. TCRdb re-called the UMI-ligation and nested PCR reads with MiXCR, one entry per CDR3 protein. The sample lists under 35,000 distinct CDR3 sequences, about 10% occurring once. Sequenced sample: effector memory CD4+ T cells from blood. Subset of the sample: effector memory, CD45RA- CD27-. The receptors come from a human donor in good health.

The V and J genes are TRBV15 and TRBJ1-5, with a possible D match to TRBD1 (5 bases). The length of the CDR3 is 15 residues. The germline V and J ends were trimmed by 1 base and 1 base, with 8 bases remaining between them. The germline gives CDR1 LNHNV, CDR2 YYDKDF (reference sequence). This CDR3 is CATSRVRGSNQPQHF. The DNA for the CDR3 is TGTGCCACCAGCAGAGTACGGGGGAGCAATCAGCCCCAGCATTTT.

This clonotype was detected a few times. The chain employs TRBV6-2 or TRBV6-3 and TRBJ1-5; D gene unclear. The V end lost 4 bases, the J end lost 5 bases, and 18 bases lay between the germline ends. The V gene's germline CDR1 is MNHEY and CDR2 SVGEGT. The CDR3 is 16 residues long. This chain's CDR3 is CASSLPQTVPYQPQHF. The CDR3 nucleotides are TGTGCCAGCAGTTTACCGCAAACCGTACCTTATCAGCCCCAGCATTTT.

This clonotype has a count of ten or more. The rearrangement uses TRBV29-1 and TRBJ1-5; D is unclear. Germline loops: CDR1 SQVTM, CDR2 ANQGSEA. The CDR3 is 12 residues long. V dropped 4 bases and J dropped 0 bases, with 4 bases sitting between them. CDR3 loop: CSVGTSNQPQHF. The CDR3 nucleotides are TGCAGCGTTGGAACTAGCAATCAGCCCCAGCATTTT.

The V and J genes are TRBV19 and TRBJ2-7, with 9 nucleotides matching TRBD1. Trimming cost V 5 bases and J 4 bases; bases outside gene matches: 9. The CDR3 is made up of 15 amino acids. Germline V gene sequence: CDR1 LNHDA, CDR2 SQIVND (reference sequence). CDR3 sequence reads: CASSSNRGRGYEQYF. Written as DNA, the CDR3 is TGTGCCAGTAGTTCTAACAGGGGGCGCGGTTACGAGCAGTACTTC.

The table lists this clonotype with a count of one. The chain carries TRBV25-1 and TRBJ2-5, with TRBD1 as a possible D gene (5 bases). The CDR3 runs 15 residues. Germline values: CDR1 MGHDK, CDR2 SYGVNS. The ends were cut back, 3 bases at V and 5 bases at J, with 16 bases in the middle. CDR3 coding DNA: TGTGCCAGCAGTGATCCCGCACAGGCTGCTGAGACCCAGTACTTC. Its protein product is CASSDPAQAAETQYF.

The chain links TRBV20-1 to TRBJ2-1, with 7 positions matching TRBD2. Looked up from germline, CDR1 is DFQATT and CDR2 is SNEGSKA (reference sequence). CDR3 length equals 16 residues. The V gene end was trimmed by 3 bases and the J gene end by 3 bases; junction bases not matched to a gene: 11. The CDR3 spells CSASPMSSGIYNEQFF. The DNA for the CDR3 is TGCAGTGCTAGCCCAATGTCTAGCGGCATCTACAATGAGCAGTTCTTC.

Only a few counts were recorded for this clonotype. The germline gene is not matched at one end of the junction; a read error may be the cause. The V call is TRBV7-7, the J call TRBJ2-2; no definite D call. CDR3 length: 14 amino acids. Germline assignment: CDR1 SSHAT and CDR2 FNYEAQ (reference sequence). The CDR3 sequence: CASSLNDGTGELFF. The CDR3 DNA follows: TGTGCTAGCAGCTTAAACGACGGGACCGGGGAGCTGTTTTTT.

The chain is built from TRBV7-8 and TRBJ2-5, with a possible D match to TRBD1 (5 bases). The V gene lost 3 bases and the J gene lost 2 bases, with 7 bases spanning the gap. CDR1 is SGHVS and CDR2 is FQNEAQ in the germline V gene. This CDR3 comprises 13 residues. CDR3 residues: CASSFDSQETQYF. The CDR3 bases are TGTGCCAGCAGCTTTGACAGTCAAGAGACCCAGTACTTC.

This clonotype was seen many times. The chain carries TRBV5-5 and TRBJ2-1, with no clear D. The V gene's germline CDR1 is SGHKS and CDR2 YYEKEE (reference sequence). V gave up 1 base and J gave up 6 bases, with 14 bases separating them. The CDR3 has 15 amino acids. The CDR3 nucleotides read TGTGCCAGCAGCTTGCTTCCGGATCAAGGCAATGAGCAGTTCTTC. Translating it yields CASSLLPDQGNEQFF.

This clonotype has just a few counts. V gene TRBV6-1 combines with J gene TRBJ2-1; possibly TRBD2 for D (5 bases). CDR3 length: 15 residues. V dropped 6 bases and J dropped 6 bases, with 18 bases sitting between them. Germline CDR1 MNHNS, CDR2 SASEGT. The CDR3 DNA reads TGTGCCAGCAGGGGAAGACTACTAGGCGTCAATGAGCAGTTCTTC. This sequence encodes CASRGRLLGVNEQFF.

The chain employs TRBV3-2 and TRBJ2-2; TRBD1, as called in the table, went unchecked against the DNA. TRBV3-2 is a pseudogene locus. The CDR3 is 15 residues long. The CDR3 DNA sequence: TGTGCCAGCAGTCAAGGGAGCGGGGGCTCGGAGGAGCTGTTTTTT. This encodes CASSQGSGGSEELFF.

The chain links TRBV4-2 to TRBJ1-5; no definite D call. The V and J ends lost 0 bases and 12 bases respectively, with 12 bases between them. The germline V gene has CDR1 LGHNA and CDR2 YNFKEQ. The CDR3 spans 13 residues. The CDR3 bases are TGTGCCAGCAGCCAAGATCTAGCGGATCGCCAGCATTTT. Translated: CASSQDLADRQHF.

A single count supports this clonotype. The junction departs from the called germline gene at one end, perhaps through a read error. The chain employs TRBV15 and TRBJ2-1; 10 nucleotides agree with TRBD1. The CDR3 runs to 17 residues. The V gene's germline CDR1 is LNHNV and CDR2 YYDKDF (reference sequence). The CDR3 sequence: CATIRAVGDRGDNEQFF. The CDR3 bases are TGTGCCACCATCAGAGCCGTCGGGGACAGGGGTGACAATGAGCAGTTCTTC.

This clonotype was seen ten or more times. The chain uses TRBV10-3 and TRBJ2-2; TRBD2 matches 14 bases. Germline trimming cut 9 bases from V and 6 bases from J; bases unmatched to any gene: 6. The germline CDR1 and CDR2 sequences are ENHRY and SYGVKD. The CDR3 consists of 15 residues. CDR3 amino acids: CAIGTSGGHSGELFF. DNA of the CDR3: TGTGCCATTGGGACTAGCGGGGGCCATTCCGGGGAGCTGTTTTTT.

This clonotype has only a few counts. The genes are TRBV6-1 and TRBJ2-1; 8 bases are a match to TRBD1. V shed 8 bases and J 4 bases; nucleotides not matched to a gene: 4. Germline values: CDR1 MNHNS, CDR2 SASEGT. CDR3 length equals 13 residues. CDR3 residues: CASSRDRYNEQFF. CDR3 coding DNA: TGTGCCAGCTCCCGGGACAGGTACAATGAGCAGTTCTTC.

In its sample, this clonotype was seen many times. J is TRBJ2-1 and V is TRBV18, with D maybe TRBD2 (5 bases). The V and J ends lost 4 bases and 5 bases respectively, with 6 bases between them. The CDR3 runs 12 residues. Germline V CDR1 and CDR2: KGHSH, LQKENI. The CDR3 bases are TGTGCCAGCTCACTAGCGAACAATGAGCAGTTCTTC. Encoded protein: CASSLANNEQFF.

The rearrangement uses TRBV7-3 and TRBJ2-3; 7 bases map to TRBD1. Germline-derived CDR1 and CDR2 are SGHTA and FQGTGA. The CDR3 has 20 residues. Trimming took 4 bases from V and 2 from J; bases not matched to a gene: 21. The CDR3 region has the DNA TGTGCCAGCAGCTCTCCCCGGGACAGCTCTGTGTTATCTCACACAGATACGCAGTATTTT. It translates to CASSSPRDSSVLSHTDTQYF. The full variable domain, in which reference TRBV7-3 and TRBJ2-3 provide the parts outside the CDR3, is GAGVSQTPSNKVTEKGKYVELRCDPISGHTALYWYRQSLGQGPEFLIYFQGTGAADDSGLPNDRFFAVRPEGSVSTLKIQRTERGDSAVYLCASSSPRDSSVLSHTDTQYFGPGTRLTVL.

The chain couples TRBV24-1 to TRBJ2-2; 8 bases agree with TRBD1. V shed 4 bases and J 6 bases; nucleotides not matched to a gene: 9. The germline gives CDR1 KGHDR, CDR2 SFDVKD. There are 16 residues in the CDR3. The CDR3 nucleotides are TGTGCCACCAGTGACCCGGACAGGGAAAAGGCCGGGGAGCTGTTTTTT. Residues: CATSDPDREKAGELFF.

This clonotype was detected a few times. The V call is TRBV20-1, the J call TRBJ2-3, with 9 bases aligning to TRBD2. Germline-derived CDR1 and CDR2 are DFQATT and SNEGSKA (reference sequence). The CDR3 consists of 14 residues. V shed 5 bases and J 6 bases; nucleotides not matched to a gene: 9. CDR3 nucleotides: TGCAGTGCTGCCGTGGCGGGGGGGGTGGATACGCAGTATTTT. Translation: CSAAVAGGVDTQYF.